This T cell receptor (beta chain) was observed in a study of shared clonotypes between healthy human individuals. Trimming at V came to 8 bases and at J to 4 bases, leaving 9 bases not matched to a gene. CDR3 length equals 15 residues. In germline, CDR1 is SEHNR, CDR2 FQNEAQ (reference sequence). The study ran the assay at deep level. Libraries were prepared by immunoSEQ multiplex PCR; TCRdb keeps only in-frame clonotypes and omits some of them. The sample includes roughly 2.2 million clones, about 90% of them seen just once. The sequenced sample consisted of naive CD4+ T cells from PBMCs. This sample's subset: CD45RA+ positively selected. The clonotype originates from a man between 18 and 35 years old in good health. Some clones in this sample may be carry-over from other donors' samples. The chain joins TRBV7-9 to TRBJ1-5; TRBD1 matches at 9 bases. CDR3 nucleotides: TGTGCCAGCTTCATTCACAGGGGGCCGAATCAGCCCCAGCATTTT. Encoded protein: CASFIHRGPNQPQHF.